This entry describes one TCR beta chain. Its antigen is currently unknown. Between the trimmed V and J ends, which lost 5 bases and 3 bases, there was a span of 14 bases. Per germline, CDR1 DFQATT and CDR2 SNEGSKA (reference sequence). The CDR3 spans 13 residues. No treatment had been given to any patient before thyroid surgery. The data belong to a study of metastatic and nonmetastatic thyroid tumors. Looking at the study overall: Repertoire data that came from the blood and tumor or nodule tissue of malignant and benign thyroid patients were compared. Findings of the study overall: Significantly higher TCR beta diversity was reportedly seen in malignant thyroid tumors than benign nodules, in blood and tumor.

Original methodology: The authors used CDR3 differences across clinicopathological groups to build a distant-metastasis classifier for papillary thyroid cancer. TCRdb used MiXCR to call clones anew from the PCR reads. These V and J calls rely on TCRdb rather than the paper's analysis. The repertoire holds around 18,000 clones, with roughly a fifth as singletons. The sequence came from a female donor with papillary thyroid cancer or a benign thyroid nodule (not recorded which). Some clones in this sample may be carry-over from other donors' samples. The chain has TRBV20-1 and TRBJ2-7, with D perhaps matching TRBD2 (5 bases). The sequenced sample was tumor tissue. CDR3 coding DNA: TGCAGTGCTGAGACGGGGAAGGTCTACGAGCAGTACTTC. Translating gives CSAETGKVYEQYF.